This T cell receptor beta chain was documented in a study of T cell responses to AZD1222 COVID-19 vaccine. Findings and caveats of the study: Spike-specific TCR breadth and depth went up after people got two AZD1222 doses. Only five or six AZD1222 recipients tested seropositive at baseline. In a largely white British group with more females than males, clonal diversity was possibly underestimated.

This clone has just a few counts. Antigen: not known. The ends lost 6 bases at V and 3 bases at J; junction bases unmatched: 5. CDR3 length: 14 amino acids. Germline V gives CDR1 SNHLY, CDR2 FYNNEI. The data were produced by immunoSEQ multiplex PCR, yet TCRdb's version contains in-frame clones alone and is incomplete. The data contain some 150,000 clones, around nine tenths of them seen just once; the ten biggest clones take up 3% to 3.5%. The chain joins TRBV2 to TRBJ2-7; the match to TRBD2 covers 10 bases. The sequenced sample was peripheral blood, obtained 28 days after the second AZD1222 dose. The clonotype originates from an adult who received the AZD1222 COVID-19 vaccine. CDR3 region: CASSLAGASYEQYF. The CDR3 DNA reads as TGTGCCAGCAGCCTAGCGGGAGCCAGCTACGAGCAGTACTTC.